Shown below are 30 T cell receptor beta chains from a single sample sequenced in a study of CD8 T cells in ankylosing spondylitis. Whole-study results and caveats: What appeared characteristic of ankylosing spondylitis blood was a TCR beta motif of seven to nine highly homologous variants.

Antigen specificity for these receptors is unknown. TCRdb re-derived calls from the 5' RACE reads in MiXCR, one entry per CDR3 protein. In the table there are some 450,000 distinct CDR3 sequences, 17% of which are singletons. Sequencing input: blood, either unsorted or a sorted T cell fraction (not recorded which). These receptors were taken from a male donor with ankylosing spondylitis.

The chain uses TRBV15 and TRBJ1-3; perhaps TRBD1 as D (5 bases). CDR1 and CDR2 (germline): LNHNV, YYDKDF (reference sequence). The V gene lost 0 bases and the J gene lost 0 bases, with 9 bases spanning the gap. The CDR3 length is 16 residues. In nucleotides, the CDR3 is TGTGCCACCAGCAGAGACCGACAGAGCTCTGGAAACACCATATATTTT. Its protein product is CATSRDRQSSGNTIYF.

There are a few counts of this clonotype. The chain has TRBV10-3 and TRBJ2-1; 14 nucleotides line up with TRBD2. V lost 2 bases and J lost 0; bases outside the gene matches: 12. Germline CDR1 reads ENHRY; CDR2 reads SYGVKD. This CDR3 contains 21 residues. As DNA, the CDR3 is TGTGCCATCAGTGAGCTTCCGGGACTAGCGGGAGAACCCAGCTCCTACAATGAGCAGTTCTTC. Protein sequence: CAISELPGLAGEPSSYNEQFF.

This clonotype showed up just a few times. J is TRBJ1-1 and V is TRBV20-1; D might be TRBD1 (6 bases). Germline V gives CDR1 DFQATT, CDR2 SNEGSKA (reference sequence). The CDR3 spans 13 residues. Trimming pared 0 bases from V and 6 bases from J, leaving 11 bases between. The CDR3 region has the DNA TGCAGTGCTAGAGACAGGGGCAGGGCTGAAGCTTTCTTT. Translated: CSARDRGRAEAFF.

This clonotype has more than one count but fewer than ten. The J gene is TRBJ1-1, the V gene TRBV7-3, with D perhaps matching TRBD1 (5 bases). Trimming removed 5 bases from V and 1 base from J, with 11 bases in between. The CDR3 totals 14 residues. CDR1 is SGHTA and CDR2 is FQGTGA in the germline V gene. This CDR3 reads CASSPFQGNTEAFF. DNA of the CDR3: TGTGCCAGCAGCCCATTTCAGGGGAACACTGAAGCTTTCTTT.

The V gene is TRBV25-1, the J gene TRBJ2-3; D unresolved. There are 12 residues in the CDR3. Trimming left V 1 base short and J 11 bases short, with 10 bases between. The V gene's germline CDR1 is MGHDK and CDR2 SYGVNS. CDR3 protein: CASSESVSEQYF. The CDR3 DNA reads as TGTGCCAGCAGTGAATCCGTGAGTGAGCAGTATTTT.

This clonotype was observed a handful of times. The CDR3 region is CASSKGLSGNTIYF. The CDR3 DNA sequence: TGTGCCAGCAGCAAAGGGCTCTCTGGAAACACCATATATTTT. This chain uses TRBV7-6 with TRBJ1-3; D is unclear. The germline V gene has CDR1 SGHVS and CDR2 FNYEAQ. Trimming stripped 5 bases from V and 0 bases from J, with 8 bases between. The CDR3 contains 14 residues.

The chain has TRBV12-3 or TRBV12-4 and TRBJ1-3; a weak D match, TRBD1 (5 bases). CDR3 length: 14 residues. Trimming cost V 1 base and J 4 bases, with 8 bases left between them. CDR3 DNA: TGTGCCAGCAGTTTAGTCGGGACGGGAAACACCATATATTTT. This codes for CASSLVGTGNTIYF.

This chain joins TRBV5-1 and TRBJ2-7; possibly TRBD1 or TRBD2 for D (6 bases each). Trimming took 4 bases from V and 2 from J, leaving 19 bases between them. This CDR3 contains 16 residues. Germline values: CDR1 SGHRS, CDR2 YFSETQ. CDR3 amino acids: CASSPGGRPPPYEQYF. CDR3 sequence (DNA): TGCGCCAGCAGCCCCGGGGGCAGGCCGCCCCCCTACGAGCAGTACTTC. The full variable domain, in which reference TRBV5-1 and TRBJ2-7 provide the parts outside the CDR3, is KAGVTQTPRYLIKTRGQQVTLSCSPISGHRSVSWYQQTPGQGLQFLFEYFSETQRNKGNFPGRFSGRQFSNSRSEMNVSTLELGDSALYLCASSPGGRPPPYEQYFGPGTRLTVT.

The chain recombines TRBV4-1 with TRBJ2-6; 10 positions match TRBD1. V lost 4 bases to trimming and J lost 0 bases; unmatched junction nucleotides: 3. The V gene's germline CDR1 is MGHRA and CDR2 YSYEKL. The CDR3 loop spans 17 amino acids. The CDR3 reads CASSPGQGVSGANVLTF. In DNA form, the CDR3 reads TGCGCCAGCAGCCCTGGACAGGGGGTCTCTGGGGCCAACGTCCTGACTTTC.

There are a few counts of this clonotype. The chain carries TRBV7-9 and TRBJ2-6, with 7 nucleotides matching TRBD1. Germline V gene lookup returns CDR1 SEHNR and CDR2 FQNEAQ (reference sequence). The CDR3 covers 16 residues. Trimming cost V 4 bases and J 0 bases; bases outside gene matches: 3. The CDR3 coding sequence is TGTGCCAGCAGCTCCGACAGGGTCTCTGGGGCCAACGTCCTGACTTTC. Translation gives CASSSDRVSGANVLTF.

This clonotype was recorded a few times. CDR3: CASSSWDTEAFF. The DNA of the CDR3 is TGTGCCAGCAGCTCCTGGGACACTGAAGCTTTCTTT. The chain links TRBV27 to TRBJ1-1; the D is unclear. V was clipped by 6 bases and J by 3 bases, with 8 bases between them. The CDR3 has 12 amino acids. Germline values: CDR1 MNHEY, CDR2 SMNVEV (reference sequence).

The CDR3 coding sequence is TGTGCCAGCAGCCCACTCTTCGGGAATTCACCCCTCCACTTT. It translates to CASSPLFGNSPLHF. V and J are TRBV3-1 and TRBJ1-6; D is ambiguous. The V gene's germline CDR1 is LGHDT and CDR2 YNNKEL (reference sequence). V lost 4 bases and J 7 bases, leaving 11 bases between the germline ends. The CDR3 runs to 14 residues.

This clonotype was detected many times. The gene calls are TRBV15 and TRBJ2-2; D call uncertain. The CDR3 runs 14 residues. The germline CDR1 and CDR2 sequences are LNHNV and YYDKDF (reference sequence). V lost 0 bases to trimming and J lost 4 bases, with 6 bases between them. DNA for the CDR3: TGTGCCACCAGCAGAGATTTGGCCACCGGGGAGCTGTTTTTT. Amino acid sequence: CATSRDLATGELFF.

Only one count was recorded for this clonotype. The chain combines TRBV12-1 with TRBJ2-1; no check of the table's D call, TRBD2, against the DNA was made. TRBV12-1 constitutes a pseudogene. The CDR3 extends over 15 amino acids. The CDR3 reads CASSFLASRNNEQFF. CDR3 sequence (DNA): TGTGCCAGCAGCTTCCTAGCATCGAGAAACAATGAGCAGTTCTTC.

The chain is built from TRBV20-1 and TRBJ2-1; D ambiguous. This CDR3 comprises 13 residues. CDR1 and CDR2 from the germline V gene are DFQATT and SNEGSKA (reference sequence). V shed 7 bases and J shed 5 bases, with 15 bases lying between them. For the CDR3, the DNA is TGCAGTGAGAGCGCACCGGCGGACAATGAGCAGTTCTTC. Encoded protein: CSESAPADNEQFF.

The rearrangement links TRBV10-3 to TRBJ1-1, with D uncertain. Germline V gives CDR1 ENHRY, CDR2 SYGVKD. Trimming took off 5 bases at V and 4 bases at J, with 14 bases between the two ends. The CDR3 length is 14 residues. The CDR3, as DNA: TGTGCCATCAGTACGGCGGCCGCGGGCACTGAAGCTTTCTTT. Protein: CAISTAAAGTEAFF.

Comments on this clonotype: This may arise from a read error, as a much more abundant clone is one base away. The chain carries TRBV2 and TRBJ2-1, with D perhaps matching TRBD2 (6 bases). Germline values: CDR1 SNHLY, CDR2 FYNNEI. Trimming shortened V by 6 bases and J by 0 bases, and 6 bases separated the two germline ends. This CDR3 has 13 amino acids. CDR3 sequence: CASRGGSYNEQFF. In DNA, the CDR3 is TGTGCCAGCAGGGGGGGCTCCTACAATGAGCAGTTCTTC.

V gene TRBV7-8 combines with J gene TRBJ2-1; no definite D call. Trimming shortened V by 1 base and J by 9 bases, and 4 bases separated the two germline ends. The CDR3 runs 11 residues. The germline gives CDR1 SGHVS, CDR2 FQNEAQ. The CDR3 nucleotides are TGTGCCAGCAGCTTAGTCGTTGAGCAGTTCTTC. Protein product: CASSLVVEQFF.

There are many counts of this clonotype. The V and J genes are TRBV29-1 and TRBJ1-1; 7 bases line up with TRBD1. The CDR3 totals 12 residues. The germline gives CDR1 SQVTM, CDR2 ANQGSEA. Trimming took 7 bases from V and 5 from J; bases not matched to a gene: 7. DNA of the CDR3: TGCAGCGCAGACAGGGAGGGGACTGAAGCTTTCTTT. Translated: CSADREGTEAFF. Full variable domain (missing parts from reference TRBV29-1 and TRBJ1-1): SAVISQKPSRDICQRGTSLTIQCQVDSQVTMMFWYRQQPGQSLTLIATANQGSEATYESGFVIDKFPISRPNLTFSTLTVSNMSPEDSSIYLCSADREGTEAFFGQGTRLTVV.

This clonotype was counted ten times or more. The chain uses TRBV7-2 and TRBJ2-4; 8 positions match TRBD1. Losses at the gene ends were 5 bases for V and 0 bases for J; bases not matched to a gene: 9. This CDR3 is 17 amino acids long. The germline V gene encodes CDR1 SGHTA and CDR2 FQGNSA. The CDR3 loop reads CASSTSDREKAKNIQYF. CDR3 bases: TGTGCCAGCAGCACGTCGGACAGGGAGAAAGCCAAAAACATTCAGTACTTC.

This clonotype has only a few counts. The CDR3 DNA sequence: TGTGCCAGCAGCCTTCTGAGCGGGAAGATCGGCAATGAGCAGTTCTTC. Translation: CASSLLSGKIGNEQFF. The rearrangement uses TRBV3-1 and TRBJ2-1; 7 bases fit TRBD2. Germline CDR1 and CDR2: LGHDT and YNNKEL (reference sequence). The CDR3 runs 16 residues. Trimming removed 4 bases from V and 6 bases from J; junction bases left unmatched: 12.

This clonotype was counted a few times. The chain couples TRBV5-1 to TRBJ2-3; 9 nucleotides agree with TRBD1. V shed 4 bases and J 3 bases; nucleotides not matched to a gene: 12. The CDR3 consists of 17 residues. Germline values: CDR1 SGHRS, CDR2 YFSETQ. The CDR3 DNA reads TGCGCCAGCAGCATTAACCTCCGGGACAGGGAAACAGATACGCAGTATTTT. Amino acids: CASSINLRDRETDTQYF.

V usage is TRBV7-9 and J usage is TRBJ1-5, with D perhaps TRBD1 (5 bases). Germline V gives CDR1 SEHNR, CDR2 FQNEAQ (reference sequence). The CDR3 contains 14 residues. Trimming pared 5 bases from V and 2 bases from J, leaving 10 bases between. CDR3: CASSPRDGNQPQHF. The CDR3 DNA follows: TGTGCCAGCAGCCCCCGGGACGGCAATCAGCCCCAGCATTTT. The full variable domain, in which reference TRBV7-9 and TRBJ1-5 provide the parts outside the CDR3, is DTGVSQNPRHKITKRGQNVTFRCDPISEHNRLYWYRQTLGQGPEFLTYFQNEAQLEKSRLLSDRFSAERPKGSFSTLEIQRTEQGDSAMYLCASSPRDGNQPQHFGDGTRLSIL.

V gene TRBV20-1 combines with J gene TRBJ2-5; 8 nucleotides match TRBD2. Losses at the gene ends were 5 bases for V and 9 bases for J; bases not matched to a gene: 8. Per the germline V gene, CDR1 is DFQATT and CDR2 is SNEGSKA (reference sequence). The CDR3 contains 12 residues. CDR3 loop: CSAHRTGGAQYF. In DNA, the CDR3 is TGCAGTGCTCACCGGACCGGGGGGGCCCAGTACTTC.

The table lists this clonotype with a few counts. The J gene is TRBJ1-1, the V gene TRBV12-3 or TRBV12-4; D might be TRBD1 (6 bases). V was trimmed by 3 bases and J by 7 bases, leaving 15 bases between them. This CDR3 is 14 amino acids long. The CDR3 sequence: CASSLVGARFEAFF. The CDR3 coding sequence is TGTGCCAGCAGTTTGGTGGGGGCGAGATTTGAAGCTTTCTTT.

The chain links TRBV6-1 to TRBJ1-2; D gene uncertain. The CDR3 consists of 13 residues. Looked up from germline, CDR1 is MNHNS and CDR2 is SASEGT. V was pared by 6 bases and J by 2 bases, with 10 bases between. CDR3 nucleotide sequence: TGTGCCAGCAGGGTCGACCTGAACTATGGCTACACCTTC. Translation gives CASRVDLNYGYTF.

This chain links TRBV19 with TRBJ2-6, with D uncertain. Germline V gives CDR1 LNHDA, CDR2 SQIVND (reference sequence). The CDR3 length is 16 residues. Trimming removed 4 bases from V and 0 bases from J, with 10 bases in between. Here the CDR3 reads CASSRAGSSGANVLTF. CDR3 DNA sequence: TGTGCCAGTAGTAGGGCAGGTAGCTCTGGGGCCAACGTCCTGACTTTC.

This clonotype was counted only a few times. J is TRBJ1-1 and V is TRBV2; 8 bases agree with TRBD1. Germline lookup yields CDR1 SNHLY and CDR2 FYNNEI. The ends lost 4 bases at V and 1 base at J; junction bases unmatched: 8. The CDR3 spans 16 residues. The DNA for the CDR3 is TGTGCCAGCAGTGGACAGGGGCTTCTCTCGAACACTGAAGCTTTCTTT. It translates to CASSGQGLLSNTEAFF.

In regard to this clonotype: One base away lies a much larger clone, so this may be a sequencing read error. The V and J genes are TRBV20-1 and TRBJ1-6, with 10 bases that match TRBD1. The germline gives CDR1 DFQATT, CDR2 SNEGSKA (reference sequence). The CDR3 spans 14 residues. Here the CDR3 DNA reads TGCAGTGCTAGAGCGGGGACAGGGGATTCACACCTCCACTTT. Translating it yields CSARAGTGDSHLHF.

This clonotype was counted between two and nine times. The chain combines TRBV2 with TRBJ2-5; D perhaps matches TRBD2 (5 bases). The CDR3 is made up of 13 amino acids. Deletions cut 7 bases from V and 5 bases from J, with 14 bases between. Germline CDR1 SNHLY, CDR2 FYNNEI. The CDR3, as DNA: TGTGCCAGCAATTTATGGGAGTCGGAGACCCAGTACTTC. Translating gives CASNLWESETQYF.